The sequence of this T cell receptor beta chain was determined in a study of cytomegalovirus exposure and HLA in healthy donors. Germline lookup yields CDR1 SSHAT and CDR2 FNYEAQ (reference sequence). This CDR3 comprises 14 residues. Both 60 Vbeta primers and 13 Jbeta primers went into the PCR. Repertoires were generated with immunoSEQ multiplex PCR, while TCRdb's copy carries only in-frame clones and drops some. The repertoire holds roughly 240,000 clones, with around four fifths as singletons. As concerns this clone: Relative to the germline gene, one junction end is altered; a read error may explain this.

This clonotype was sampled from a boy between 10 and 17 years old in good health and CMV-seronegative. Source material: PBMCs. The V call is TRBV7-7, the J call TRBJ2-2; no clear D gene. Written as DNA, the CDR3 is TGTGCTAGCAGCGATACGTGGGCAGCCGGGGAGCTGTTTTTT. This sequence encodes CASSDTWAAGELFF.